A single sample is the source of the 14 T cell receptor beta chains below, sequenced in a study of regulatory T cells in long-lasting Graves disease. Time point denoted: persistent/refractory GD, antithyroid drugs over 5 years with positive TRAb. TCR sequences were obtained from RNA taken from PBMCs. Arm-PCR of CDR3 regions and iRepertoire HTBI primers were used to build TCR beta libraries. TCRdb itself ran the multiplex PCR reads through MiXCR, one entry per CDR3 protein. The sample holds roughly 500,000 distinct CDR3 sequences, roughly 23% seen once. The source material was peripheral blood mononuclear cells (PBMCs), sampled when the disease was refractory, from a patient treated with antithyroid drugs. The receptors come from a female donor with Graves disease.

Comment on this clonotype: This may be a read error: a much more frequent sequence differs by one nucleotide. Since no conserved phenylalanine or tryptophan closes the CDR3, a read error is the likely cause. The genes are TRBV7-3 and TRBJ2-7; D is ambiguous. CDR1 SGHTA and CDR2 FQGTGA come from the germline V gene. V lost 3 bases and J 0 bases, leaving 9 bases between the germline ends. This CDR3 is 14 amino acids long. CDR3 DNA sequence: TGTGCCAGCAGCTTGGATGCAAGCTCCTACGAGCAGTACTTA. This encodes CASSLDASSYEQYL.

This clonotype was counted at least ten times. The chain joins TRBV11-2 to TRBJ2-5; the D gene is possibly TRBD2 (6 bases). The CDR3 extends over 13 amino acids. Germline CDR1 reads SGHAT; CDR2 reads FQNNGV. V lost 6 bases and J 5 bases, leaving 13 bases between the germline ends. CDR3 sequence reads: CASSPSEGETQYF. The CDR3 DNA sequence: TGTGCCAGCAGTCCATCGGAGGGGGAGACCCAGTACTTC.

At least ten counts were recorded for this clonotype. This chain links TRBV28 with TRBJ2-7; TRBD1 is a possible D gene (6 bases). V was clipped by 8 bases and J by 10 bases, with 24 bases between them. The CDR3 has 14 residues. Germline assignment: CDR1 MDHEN and CDR2 SYDVKM. CDR3 loop: CASRTSGTRVDQYF. For the CDR3, the DNA is TGTGCCAGCCGAACATCCGGGACAAGGGTTGATCAGTACTTC.

This clonotype showed up many times. The chain carries TRBV28 and TRBJ1-2; D remains unclear. The CDR3 spans 14 residues. V lost 2 bases and J lost 5, with 12 bases in between. In germline, CDR1 is MDHEN, CDR2 SYDVKM. The CDR3 loop reads CASSLETPDYGYTF. CDR3 coding DNA: TGTGCCAGCAGTTTAGAAACCCCAGATTATGGCTACACCTTC.

V is TRBV6-1 and J is TRBJ1-1, with D hard to call. Trimming left V 6 bases short and J 5 bases short, with 13 bases between. Germline CDR1 and CDR2: MNHNS and SASEGT. CDR3 size: 13 residues. DNA for the CDR3: TGTGCCAGCAGGCGCGGAACCGGGACTGAAGCTTTCTTT. Its protein is CASRRGTGTEAFF.

The gene calls are TRBV20-1 and TRBJ1-2; D remains unclear. This CDR3 has 14 residues. V was clipped by 0 bases and J by 4 bases, with 12 bases between them. Germline assignment: CDR1 DFQATT and CDR2 SNEGSKA (reference sequence). The CDR3 sequence is CSARDHVRSYGYTF. Written as DNA, the CDR3 is TGCAGTGCTAGAGATCATGTCAGAAGCTATGGCTACACCTTC.

The chain recombines TRBV15 with TRBJ1-6; no definite D call. There are 18 residues in the CDR3. The V gene lost 0 bases and the J gene lost 7 bases, with 19 bases spanning the gap. Per the germline V gene, CDR1 is LNHNV and CDR2 is YYDKDF (reference sequence). The CDR3 protein is CATSREGAASLSNSPLHF. For the CDR3, the DNA is TGTGCCACCAGCAGAGAGGGTGCCGCGTCCCTCTCCAATTCACCCCTCCACTTT.

This clonotype has only a few counts. Sequence at one end of the junction differs from germline and may be a read error. This rearrangement joins TRBV28 to TRBJ2-7, with D possibly being TRBD1 or TRBD2 (5 bases each). This CDR3 has 16 amino acids. Germline V gene lookup returns CDR1 MDHEN and CDR2 SYDVKM. The CDR3 coding sequence is TGTACCAGCAGTCCATACCTTGGGGACGGGACCTACGAGCAGTACTTC. It specifies CTSSPYLGDGTYEQYF. Together with reference TRBV28 and TRBJ2-7, the CDR3 gives the full variable domain: DVKVTQSSRYLVKRTGEKVFLECVQDMDHENMFWYRQDPGLGLRLIYFSYDVKMKEKGDIPEGYSVSREKKERFSLILESASTNQTSMYLCTSSPYLGDGTYEQYFGPGTRLTVT.

The chain combines TRBV18 with TRBJ1-2; perhaps TRBD1 as D (5 bases). Germline CDR1 KGHSH, CDR2 LQKENI. The CDR3 has 18 residues. Deletions cut 0 bases from V and 8 bases from J, with 25 bases between. CDR3 in amino acids: CASSPPPPGDGSSRGYTF. In nucleotides, the CDR3 is TGTGCCAGCTCACCACCCCCCCCCGGGGACGGAAGCTCTCGCGGCTACACCTTC. Full variable domain (remainder filled in from reference TRBV18 and TRBJ1-2): NAGVMQNPRHLVRRRGQEARLRCSPMKGHSHVYWYRQLPEEGLKFMVYLQKENIIDESGMPKERFSAEFPKEGPSILRIQQVVRGDSAAYFCASSPPPPGDGSSRGYTFGSGTRLTVV.

The chain employs TRBV12-5 and TRBJ1-3; D gene ambiguous. Germline CDR1 is LGHNT and CDR2 is FRNRAP. Trimming shortened V by 3 bases and J by 14 bases, and 17 bases separated the two germline ends. The CDR3 extends over 13 amino acids. CDR3 protein: CASGFPTTTPLYF. Here the CDR3 DNA reads TGTGCTAGTGGTTTTCCCACGACCACTCCGCTATATTTT. Supplemented by reference TRBV12-5 and TRBJ1-3, the full variable domain reads DARVTQTPRHKVTEMGQEVTMRCQPILGHNTVFWYRQTMMQGLELLAYFRNRAPLDDSGMPKDRFSAEMPDATLATLKIQPSEPRDSAVYFCASGFPTTTPLYFGEGSWLTVV.

As for this clonotype: With a much larger clone just one base away, this may be a read error. V is TRBV5-5 and J is TRBJ1-2; tentative D call: TRBD1 (6 bases). This CDR3 is built from 15 residues. The V gene's germline CDR1 is SGHKS and CDR2 YYEKEE (reference sequence). CDR3 sequence reads: CTSSLIRQVKDGYTF. For the CDR3, the DNA is TGTACCAGCAGCTTAATCCGACAGGTCAAAGATGGCTACACCTTC.

In this sample, this clonotype turned up a few times. The chain joins TRBV18 to TRBJ1-1, with unresolved D. V was clipped by 2 bases and J by 5 bases, with 9 bases between them. Germline assignment: CDR1 KGHSH and CDR2 LQKENI. This CDR3 comprises 13 residues. The CDR3 DNA reads TGTGCCAGCTCACCAGAGGAAAGGACTGAAGCTTTCTTT. It specifies CASSPEERTEAFF.

This clonotype was seen at least ten times. The chain carries TRBV6-5 and TRBJ1-1; D is undetermined. With 2 bases removed from V and 3 bases from J, the gap between germline ends came to 13 bases. The CDR3 is 15 residues long. Germline V CDR1 and CDR2: MNHEY, SVGAGI. Written as DNA, the CDR3 is TGTGCCAGCAGTTACGGGGTAGCGTCGGACACTGAAGCTTTCTTT. Translating it yields CASSYGVASDTEAFF.

This clonotype was counted ten times or more. The gene calls are TRBV6-5 and TRBJ1-1; D unresolved. The germline V gene has CDR1 MNHEY and CDR2 SVGAGI. The CDR3 covers 13 residues. Trimming shortened V by 2 bases and J by 7 bases, and 11 bases separated the two germline ends. CDR3 nucleotides: TGTGCCAGCAGTTACCATTACGACGGTGAAGCTTTCTTT. It encodes CASSYHYDGEAFF.